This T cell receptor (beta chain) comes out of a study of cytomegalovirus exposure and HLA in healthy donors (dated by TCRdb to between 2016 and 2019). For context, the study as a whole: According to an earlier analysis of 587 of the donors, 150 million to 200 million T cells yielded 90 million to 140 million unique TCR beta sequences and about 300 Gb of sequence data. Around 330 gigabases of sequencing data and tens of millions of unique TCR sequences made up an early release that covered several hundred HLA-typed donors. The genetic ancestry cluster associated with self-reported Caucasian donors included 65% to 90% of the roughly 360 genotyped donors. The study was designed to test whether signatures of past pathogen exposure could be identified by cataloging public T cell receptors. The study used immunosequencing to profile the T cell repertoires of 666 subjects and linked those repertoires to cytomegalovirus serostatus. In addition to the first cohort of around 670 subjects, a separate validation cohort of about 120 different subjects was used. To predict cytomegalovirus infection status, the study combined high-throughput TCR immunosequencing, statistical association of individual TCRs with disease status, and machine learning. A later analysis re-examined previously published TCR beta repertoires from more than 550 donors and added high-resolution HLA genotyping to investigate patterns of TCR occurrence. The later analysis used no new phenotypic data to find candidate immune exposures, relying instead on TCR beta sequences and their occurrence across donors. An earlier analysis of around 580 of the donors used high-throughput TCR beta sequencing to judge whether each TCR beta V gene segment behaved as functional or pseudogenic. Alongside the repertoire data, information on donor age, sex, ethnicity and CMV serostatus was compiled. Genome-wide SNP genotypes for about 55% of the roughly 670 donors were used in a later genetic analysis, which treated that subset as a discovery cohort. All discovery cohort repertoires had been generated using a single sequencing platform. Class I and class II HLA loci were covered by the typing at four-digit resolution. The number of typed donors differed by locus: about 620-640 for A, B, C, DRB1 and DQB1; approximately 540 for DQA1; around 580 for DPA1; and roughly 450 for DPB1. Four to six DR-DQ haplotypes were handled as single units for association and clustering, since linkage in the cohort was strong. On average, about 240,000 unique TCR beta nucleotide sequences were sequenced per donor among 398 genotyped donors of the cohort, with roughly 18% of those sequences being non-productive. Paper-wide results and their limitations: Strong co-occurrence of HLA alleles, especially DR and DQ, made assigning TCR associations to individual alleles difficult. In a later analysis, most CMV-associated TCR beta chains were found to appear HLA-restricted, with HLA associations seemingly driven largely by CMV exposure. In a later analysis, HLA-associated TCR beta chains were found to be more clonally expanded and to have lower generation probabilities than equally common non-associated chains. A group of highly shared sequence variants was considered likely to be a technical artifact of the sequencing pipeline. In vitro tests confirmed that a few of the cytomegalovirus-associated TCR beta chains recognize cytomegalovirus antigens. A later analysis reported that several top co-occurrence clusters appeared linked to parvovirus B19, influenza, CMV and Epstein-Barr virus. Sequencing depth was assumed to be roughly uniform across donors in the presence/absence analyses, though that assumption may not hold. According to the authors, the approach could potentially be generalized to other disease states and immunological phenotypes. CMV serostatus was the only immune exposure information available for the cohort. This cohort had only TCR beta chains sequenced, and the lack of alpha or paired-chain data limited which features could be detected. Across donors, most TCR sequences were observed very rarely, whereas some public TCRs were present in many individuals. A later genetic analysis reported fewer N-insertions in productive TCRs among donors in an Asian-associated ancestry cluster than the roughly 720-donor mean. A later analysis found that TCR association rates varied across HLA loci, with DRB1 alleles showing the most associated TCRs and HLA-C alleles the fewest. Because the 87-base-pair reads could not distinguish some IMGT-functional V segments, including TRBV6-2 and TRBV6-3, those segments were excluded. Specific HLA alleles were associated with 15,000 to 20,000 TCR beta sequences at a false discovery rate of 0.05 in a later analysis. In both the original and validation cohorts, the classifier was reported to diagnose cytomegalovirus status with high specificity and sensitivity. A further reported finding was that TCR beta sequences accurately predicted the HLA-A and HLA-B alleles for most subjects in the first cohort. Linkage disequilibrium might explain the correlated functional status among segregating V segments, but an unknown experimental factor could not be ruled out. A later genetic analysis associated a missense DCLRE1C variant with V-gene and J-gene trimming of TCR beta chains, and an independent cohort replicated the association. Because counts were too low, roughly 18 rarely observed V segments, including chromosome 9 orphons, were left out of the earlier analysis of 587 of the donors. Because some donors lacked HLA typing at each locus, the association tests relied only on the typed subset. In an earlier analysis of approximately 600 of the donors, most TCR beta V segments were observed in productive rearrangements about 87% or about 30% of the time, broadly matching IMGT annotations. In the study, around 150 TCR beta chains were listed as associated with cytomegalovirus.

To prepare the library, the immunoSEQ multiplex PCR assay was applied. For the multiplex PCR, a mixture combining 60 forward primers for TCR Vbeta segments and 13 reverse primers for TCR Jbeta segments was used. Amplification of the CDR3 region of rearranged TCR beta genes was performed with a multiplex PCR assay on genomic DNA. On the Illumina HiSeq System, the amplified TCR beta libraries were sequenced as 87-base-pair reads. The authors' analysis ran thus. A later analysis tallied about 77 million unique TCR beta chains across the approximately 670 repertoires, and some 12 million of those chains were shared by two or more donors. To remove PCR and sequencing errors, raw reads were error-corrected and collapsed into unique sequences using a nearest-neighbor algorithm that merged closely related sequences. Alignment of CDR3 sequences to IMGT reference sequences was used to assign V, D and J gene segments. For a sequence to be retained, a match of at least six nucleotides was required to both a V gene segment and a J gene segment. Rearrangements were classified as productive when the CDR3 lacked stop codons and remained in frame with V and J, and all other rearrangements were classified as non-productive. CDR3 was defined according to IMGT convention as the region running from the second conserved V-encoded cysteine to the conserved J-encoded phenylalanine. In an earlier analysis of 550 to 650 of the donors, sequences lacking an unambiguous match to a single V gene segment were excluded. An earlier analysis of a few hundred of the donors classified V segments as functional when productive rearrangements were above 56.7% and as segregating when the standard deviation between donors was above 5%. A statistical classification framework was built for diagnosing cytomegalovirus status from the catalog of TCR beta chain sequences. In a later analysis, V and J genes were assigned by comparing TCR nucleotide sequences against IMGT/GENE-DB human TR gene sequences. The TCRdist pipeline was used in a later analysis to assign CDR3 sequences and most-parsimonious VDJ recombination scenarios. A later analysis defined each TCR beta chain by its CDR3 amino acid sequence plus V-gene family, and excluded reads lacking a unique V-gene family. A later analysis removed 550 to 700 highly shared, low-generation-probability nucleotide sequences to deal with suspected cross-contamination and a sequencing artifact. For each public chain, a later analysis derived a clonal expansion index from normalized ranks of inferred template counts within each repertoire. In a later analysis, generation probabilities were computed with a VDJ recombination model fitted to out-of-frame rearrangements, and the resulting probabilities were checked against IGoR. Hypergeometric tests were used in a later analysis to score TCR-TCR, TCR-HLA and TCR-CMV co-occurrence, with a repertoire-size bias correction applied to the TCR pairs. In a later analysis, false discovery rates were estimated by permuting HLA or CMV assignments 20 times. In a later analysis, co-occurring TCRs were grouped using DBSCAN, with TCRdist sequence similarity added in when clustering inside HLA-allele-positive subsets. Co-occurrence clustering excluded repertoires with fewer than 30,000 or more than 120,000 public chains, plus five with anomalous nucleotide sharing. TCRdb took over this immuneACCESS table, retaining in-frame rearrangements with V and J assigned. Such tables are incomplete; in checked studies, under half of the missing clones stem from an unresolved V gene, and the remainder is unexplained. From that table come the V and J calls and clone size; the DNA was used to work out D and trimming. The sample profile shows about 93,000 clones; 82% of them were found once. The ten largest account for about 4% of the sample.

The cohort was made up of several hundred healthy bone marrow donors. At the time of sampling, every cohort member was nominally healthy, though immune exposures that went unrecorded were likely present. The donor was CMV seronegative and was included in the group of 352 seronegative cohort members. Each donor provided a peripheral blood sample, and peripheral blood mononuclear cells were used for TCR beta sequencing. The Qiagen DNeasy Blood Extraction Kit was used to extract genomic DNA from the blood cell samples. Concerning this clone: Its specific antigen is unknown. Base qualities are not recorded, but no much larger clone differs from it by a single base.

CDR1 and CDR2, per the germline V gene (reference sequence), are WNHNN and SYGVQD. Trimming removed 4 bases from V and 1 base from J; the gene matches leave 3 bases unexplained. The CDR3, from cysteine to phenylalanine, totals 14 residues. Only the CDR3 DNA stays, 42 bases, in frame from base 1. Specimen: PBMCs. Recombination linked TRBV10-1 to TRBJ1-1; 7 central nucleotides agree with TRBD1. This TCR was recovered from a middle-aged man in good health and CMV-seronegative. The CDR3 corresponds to CASSAGTENTEAFF. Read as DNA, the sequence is TGCGCCAGCAGTGCGGGGACAGAGAACACTGAAGCTTTCTTT.